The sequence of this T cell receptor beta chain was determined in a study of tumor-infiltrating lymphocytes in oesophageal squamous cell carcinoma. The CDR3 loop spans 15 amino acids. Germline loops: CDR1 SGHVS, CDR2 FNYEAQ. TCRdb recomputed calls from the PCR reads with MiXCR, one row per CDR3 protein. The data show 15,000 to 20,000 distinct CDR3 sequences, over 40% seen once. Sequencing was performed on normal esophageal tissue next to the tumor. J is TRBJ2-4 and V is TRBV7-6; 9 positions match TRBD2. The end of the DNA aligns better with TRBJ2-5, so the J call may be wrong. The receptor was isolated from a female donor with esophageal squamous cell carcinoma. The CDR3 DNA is TGTGCCAGCAGCCGAAGGGCGGGAGGGCAAGAGACCCAGTACTTC. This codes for CASSRRAGGQETQYF.